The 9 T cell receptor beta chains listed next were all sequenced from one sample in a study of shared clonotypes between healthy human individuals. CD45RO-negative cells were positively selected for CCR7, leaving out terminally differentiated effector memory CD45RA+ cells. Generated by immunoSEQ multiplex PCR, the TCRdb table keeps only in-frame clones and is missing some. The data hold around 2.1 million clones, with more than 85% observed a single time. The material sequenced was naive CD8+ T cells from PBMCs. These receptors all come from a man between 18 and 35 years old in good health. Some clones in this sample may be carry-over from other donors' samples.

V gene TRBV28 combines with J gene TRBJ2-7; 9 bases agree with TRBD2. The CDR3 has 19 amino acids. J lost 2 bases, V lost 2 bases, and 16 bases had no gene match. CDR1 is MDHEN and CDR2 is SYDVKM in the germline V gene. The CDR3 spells CASSLLIRGPSGRPYEQYF. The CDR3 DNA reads TGTGCCAGCAGTTTACTTATCCGCGGGCCGAGCGGGAGGCCCTACGAGCAGTACTTC.

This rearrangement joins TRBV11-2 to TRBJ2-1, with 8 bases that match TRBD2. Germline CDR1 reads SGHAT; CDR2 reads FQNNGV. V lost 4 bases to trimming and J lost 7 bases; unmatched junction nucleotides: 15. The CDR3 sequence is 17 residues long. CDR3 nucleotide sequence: TGTGCCAGCAGCTCCCCCGGGACTAGGGGCATTGGGAATGAGCAGTTCTTC. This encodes CASSSPGTRGIGNEQFF. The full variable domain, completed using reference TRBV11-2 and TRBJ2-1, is EAGVAQSPRYKIIEKRQSVAFWCNPISGHATLYWYQQILGQGPKLLIQFQNNGVVDDSQLPKDRFSAERLKGVDSTLKIQPAKLEDSAVYLCASSSPGTRGIGNEQFFGPGTRLTVL.

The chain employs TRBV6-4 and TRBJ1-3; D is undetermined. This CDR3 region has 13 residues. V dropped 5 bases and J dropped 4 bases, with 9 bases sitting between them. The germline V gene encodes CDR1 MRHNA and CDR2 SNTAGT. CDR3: CASSRGSGNTIYF. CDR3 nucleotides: TGTGCCAGCAGTAGAGGGTCCGGAAACACCATATATTTT.

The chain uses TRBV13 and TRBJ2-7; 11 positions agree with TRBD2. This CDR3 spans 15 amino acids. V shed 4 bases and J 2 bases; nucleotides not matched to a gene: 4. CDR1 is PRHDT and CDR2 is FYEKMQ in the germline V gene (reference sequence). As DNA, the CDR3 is TGTGCCAGCAGCTACCTAGCGGGAGGTGCCTACGAGCAGTACTTC. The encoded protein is CASSYLAGGAYEQYF.

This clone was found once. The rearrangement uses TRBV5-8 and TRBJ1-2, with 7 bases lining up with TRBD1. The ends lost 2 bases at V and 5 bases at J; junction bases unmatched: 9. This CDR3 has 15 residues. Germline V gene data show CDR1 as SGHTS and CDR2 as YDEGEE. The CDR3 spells CASSFGTASFYGYTF. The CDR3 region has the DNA TGTGCCAGCAGCTTCGGGACAGCTTCCTTTTATGGCTACACCTTC.

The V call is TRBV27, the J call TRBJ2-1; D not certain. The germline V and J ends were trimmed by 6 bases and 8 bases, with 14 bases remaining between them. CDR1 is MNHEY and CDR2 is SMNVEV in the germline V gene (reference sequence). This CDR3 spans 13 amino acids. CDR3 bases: TGTGCCAGCAGCTTTAGTACCAACTATGAGCAGTTCTTC. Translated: CASSFSTNYEQFF.

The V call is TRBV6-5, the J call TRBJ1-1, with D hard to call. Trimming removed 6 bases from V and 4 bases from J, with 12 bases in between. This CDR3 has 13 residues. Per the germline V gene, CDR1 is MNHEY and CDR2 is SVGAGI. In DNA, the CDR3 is TGTGCCAGCAGGGTACACGACATCACTGAAGCTTTCTTT. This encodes CASRVHDITEAFF.

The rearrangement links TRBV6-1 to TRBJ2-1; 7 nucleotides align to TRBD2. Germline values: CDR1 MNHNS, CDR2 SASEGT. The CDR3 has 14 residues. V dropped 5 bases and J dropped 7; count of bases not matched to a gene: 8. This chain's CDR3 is CASSRGLGLNEQFF. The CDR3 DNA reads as TGTGCCAGCAGTAGAGGACTAGGCTTGAATGAGCAGTTCTTC.

The DNA for the CDR3 is TGTGCCAGCAGCCCCGGGACAGGGGGCTTAGGCTACACCTTC. This translates into CASSPGTGGLGYTF. The chain carries TRBV5-6 and TRBJ1-2; 12 bases align to TRBD1. J lost 8 bases, V lost 4 bases, and 6 bases had no gene match. CDR1 is SGHDT, CDR2 YYEEEE, per germline. The CDR3 is 14 residues long.